Below are 25 T cell receptor beta chains sequenced from a single sample in a study of post-analysis software for immune sequencing data. Study-level results: Five or six TRBV segments, including TRBV5-6, TRBV5-1 and TRBV20-1, were more frequent in patients than controls.

These TCRs are of unknown antigen specificity. Built from TCR beta cDNA, the libraries had unique molecular identifiers in them. One entry per CDR3 protein, called by TCRdb with MiXCR from the PCR reads. The table records about 760,000 distinct CDR3 sequences, 25% to 30% of them present only once. Material for sequencing was blood. The receptor set was obtained from a girl aged 5 to 17 with multiple sclerosis.

The chain joins TRBV12-3 or TRBV12-4 to TRBJ2-1; 10 positions agree with TRBD2. V dropped 3 bases and J dropped 9; count of bases not matched to a gene: 8. The CDR3 contains 15 residues. DNA of the CDR3: TGTGCCAGCAGTTTTGGTCTAGCGGGAGCGGGTGAGCAGTTCTTC. Translation: CASSFGLAGAGEQFF.

This clonotype has a handful of counts. This chain connects TRBV5-1 to TRBJ1-2; D call uncertain. Germline CDR1 is SGHRS and CDR2 is YFSETQ. The CDR3 totals 14 residues. Trimming cost V 4 bases and J 0 bases, with 10 bases left between them. Written as DNA, the CDR3 is TGCGCCAGCAGCAACCGCTTCACTAACTATGGCTACACCTTC. Its protein product is CASSNRFTNYGYTF.

This clonotype was seen only a few times. The V and J genes are TRBV6-5 and TRBJ2-7, with 12 positions matching TRBD2. V was pared by 6 bases and J by 7 bases, with 7 bases of the junction left unmatched. This CDR3 contains 14 residues. Germline V CDR1 and CDR2: MNHEY, SVGAGI. CDR3 amino acids: CASRRLAGDGEQYF. CDR3 nucleotide sequence: TGTGCCAGCAGGCGACTAGCGGGAGATGGAGAGCAGTACTTC.

This chain uses TRBV7-2 with TRBJ2-7, with 7 positions matching TRBD1. The trim removed 0 bases at V and 1 base at J, leaving 6 bases unmatched. Germline CDR1 reads SGHTA; CDR2 reads FQGNSA. This CDR3 has 16 amino acids. This chain's CDR3 is CASSLAQGTESYEQYF. The CDR3 bases are TGTGCCAGCAGCTTAGCACAGGGGACAGAGTCCTACGAGCAGTACTTC. Complete variable domain (other parts from reference TRBV7-2 and TRBJ2-7): GAGVSQSPSNKVTEKGKDVELRCDPISGHTALYWYRQSLGQGLEFLIYFQGNSAPDKSGLPSDRFSAERTGGSVSTLTIQRTQQEDSAVYLCASSLAQGTESYEQYFGPGTRLTVT.

This clonotype was detected a few times. This chain links TRBV6-2 or TRBV6-3 with TRBJ1-2; D uncertain. The germline CDR1 and CDR2 sequences are MNHEY and SVGEGT. The CDR3 consists of 14 residues. The V end lost 4 bases, the J end lost 3 bases, and 12 bases lay between the germline ends. This CDR3 reads CASSFSGTYYGYTF. The CDR3 nucleotides are TGTGCCAGCAGTTTTAGTGGCACCTACTATGGCTACACCTTC.

V and J are TRBV12-3 or TRBV12-4 and TRBJ2-3, with TRBD2 matching over 7 bases. This CDR3 contains 14 residues. V was pared by 7 bases and J by 3 bases, with 7 bases of the junction left unmatched. The CDR3 sequence: CASILSGQTDTQYF. The CDR3 region has the DNA TGTGCCAGCATCCTTAGCGGGCAGACAGATACGCAGTATTTT.

V and J are TRBV12-3 or TRBV12-4 and TRBJ2-1; TRBD1 is a possible D gene (5 bases). The CDR3 runs 13 residues. V was clipped by 3 bases and J by 6 bases, with 9 bases between them. CDR3 nucleotides: TGTGCCAGCAGTTTTCCAGGGCCCAATGAGCAGTTCTTC. Translation gives CASSFPGPNEQFF.

This clonotype was counted once. The chain is built from TRBV5-5 and TRBJ2-2; 8 positions agree with TRBD2. The CDR3 has 17 residues. Germline V gene sequence: CDR1 SGHKS, CDR2 YYEKEE (reference sequence). Trimming took 0 bases from V and 8 from J; bases not matched to a gene: 12. The CDR3 is CASSLVASGSISGELFF. CDR3 coding DNA: TGTGCCAGCAGCTTGGTGGCCAGCGGGAGCATCAGTGGGGAGCTGTTTTTT.

This chain uses TRBV12-3 or TRBV12-4 with TRBJ2-1, with TRBD2 identical over 11 bases. V trimming: 6 bases; J trimming: 8 bases; junction bases outside the gene matches: 12. The CDR3 runs 16 residues. The DNA for the CDR3 is TGTGCCAGCAGAAAGGGGACTAGCGGACAGGTATATGAGCAGTTCTTC. Residues: CASRKGTSGQVYEQFF.

This chain connects TRBV10-3 to TRBJ2-1; 10 bases line up with TRBD1. Germline V lookup: CDR1 ENHRY, CDR2 SYGVKD. This CDR3 is 14 amino acids long. The V segment lost 4 bases and the J segment 10 bases; nucleotides outside the gene matches: 7. The CDR3 coding sequence is TGTGCCATCAGTGTGGGGACAGGGGTTCACGAGCAGTTCTTC. Amino acid sequence: CAISVGTGVHEQFF.

Notes on this clonotype: One end of the junction fails to match germline, which may point to a read error. The chain couples TRBV27 to TRBJ2-3; TRBD2 aligns across 9 bases. Germline V gene sequence: CDR1 MNHEY, CDR2 SMNVEV (reference sequence). There are 16 residues in the CDR3. Written as DNA, the CDR3 is TGTGCCTGCAGTCCGCAGCGGGGGGCTGTCACAGATACGCAGTATTTT. Its translation is CACSPQRGAVTDTQYF.

A word on this clonotype: At one end, the junction sequence differs from germline, possibly due to a read error. The V gene is TRBV20-1, the J gene TRBJ2-1; TRBD1 might be the D (6 bases). The CDR3 spans 15 residues. Germline V gene sequence: CDR1 DFQATT, CDR2 SNEGSKA (reference sequence). The CDR3 here is CSARQGSNSYNQQFF. CDR3 DNA: TGCAGTGCTAGACAGGGGTCCAACTCCTACAATCAGCAGTTCTTC.

The genes are TRBV3-1 and TRBJ2-3, with 11 bases aligning to TRBD2. J was trimmed by 2 bases and V by 11 bases; bases with no gene match: 9. This CDR3 is built from 15 residues. Germline V gene sequence: CDR1 LGHDT, CDR2 YNNKEL (reference sequence). CDR3 in DNA: TGTGCCGGAGCCGTAGCGGGGGGGCACACAGATACGCAGTATTTT. Residues: CAGAVAGGHTDTQYF.

In regard to this clonotype: Relative to the germline gene, one junction end is altered; a read error may explain this. The chain's CDR3 is CASSLRQALNYSYTF. The CDR3 DNA reads as TGTGCCAGCAGCTTAAGACAGGCCCTTAACTATAGCTACACCTTC. V and J are TRBV7-9 and TRBJ1-2; perhaps TRBD1 as D (6 bases). CDR3 size: 15 residues. The germline gives CDR1 SEHNR, CDR2 FQNEAQ (reference sequence).

The chain employs TRBV5-1 and TRBJ1-2; D unclear. Trimming took 3 bases from V and 7 from J, leaving 16 bases between them. Germline V gene lookup returns CDR1 SGHRS and CDR2 YFSETQ. The CDR3 is 14 amino acids. CDR3 sequence (DNA): TGCGCCAGCAGCTCCCATAACGGGATAGGTGGCTACACCTTC. Its protein product is CASSSHNGIGGYTF.

The chain employs TRBV7-9 and TRBJ1-5, with 8 bases that match TRBD1. CDR3 length: 17 residues. Germline CDR1 and CDR2: SEHNR and FQNEAQ (reference sequence). After removal of 7 bases from V and 2 bases from J, the junction contained 13 bases not matched to a gene. CDR3 residues: CASNAPPVGQGNQPQHF. DNA of the CDR3: TGTGCCAGCAACGCCCCGCCAGTGGGACAGGGCAATCAGCCCCAGCATTTT.

Only one count was recorded for this clonotype. A read error may account for a junction end that differs from germline. The J gene is TRBJ2-3, the V gene TRBV12-3 or TRBV12-4; D is undetermined. The CDR3 runs to 15 residues. CDR3 in amino acids: CASSLADAEKDAQYF. The CDR3 region has the DNA TGTGCCAGCAGTTTAGCGGACGCTGAGAAAGATGCGCAGTATTTT.

Points on this clonotype: Relative to the germline gene, one junction end is altered; a read error may explain this. The J gene is TRBJ2-7, the V gene TRBV5-1, with a weak D call TRBD1 (5 bases). The CDR3 has 20 amino acids. In germline, CDR1 is SGHRS, CDR2 YFSETQ. CDR3 loop: CAGSFHRRTPAPLSSYEQYF. In DNA form, the CDR3 reads TGCGCCGGCAGTTTTCATCGTCGGACACCAGCGCCACTAAGCTCCTACGAGCAGTACTTC.

This clonotype was seen a handful of times. CDR3 protein: CASSFQGAGETQYF. DNA for the CDR3: TGTGCCAGCAGTTTTCAGGGGGCGGGGGAGACCCAGTACTTC. This chain uses TRBV6-5 with TRBJ2-5, with 8 bases matching TRBD1. Germline assignment: CDR1 MNHEY and CDR2 SVGAGI. This CDR3 is 14 amino acids long. V lost 4 bases to trimming and J lost 5 bases; unmatched junction nucleotides: 6.

This clonotype was seen only once. The chain carries TRBV4-3 and TRBJ2-4; possible D gene TRBD1, 6 bases. There are 15 residues in the CDR3. V shed 3 bases and J shed 0 bases, with 9 bases lying between them. Germline V gives CDR1 LGHNA, CDR2 YSLEER. CDR3 protein: CASSQGDTAKNIQYF. CDR3 nucleotide sequence: TGCGCCAGCAGCCAGGGGGACACAGCCAAAAACATTCAGTACTTC.

The V call is TRBV28, the J call TRBJ1-2; unclear D gene. From germline, CDR1 is MDHEN and CDR2 SYDVKM. The germline V and J ends were trimmed by 3 bases and 7 bases, with 9 bases remaining between them. The CDR3 runs 12 residues. Written as DNA, the CDR3 is TGTGCCAGCAGTTTGGGAAGACGTGGCTACACCTTC. Translation gives CASSLGRRGYTF.

This clonotype turned up a few times. The rearrangement links TRBV10-3 to TRBJ2-3; 12 nucleotides align to TRBD2. Trimming cost V 3 bases and J 4 bases; bases outside gene matches: 2. The CDR3 spans 15 residues. The germline V gene encodes CDR1 ENHRY and CDR2 SYGVKD. The CDR3 region has the DNA TGTGCCATCAGTGAAGGACTAGCGGGATCAGATACGCAGTATTTT. Protein sequence: CAISEGLAGSDTQYF.

This clonotype was seen a single time. A single base separates this from a much larger clone, so it may be a read error. The V gene is TRBV29-1, the J gene TRBJ2-1; TRBD1 is a possible D gene (5 bases). V was shortened by 0 bases and J by 5 bases, with 5 bases between the two germline ends. Germline CDR1 and CDR2: SQVTM and ANQGSEA. The CDR3 consists of 12 residues. The CDR3 coding sequence is TGCAGCGTTGAAGAAGGGGACAATGAGCAGTTCTTC. Amino acid sequence: CSVEEGDNEQFF.

The V gene is TRBV19, the J gene TRBJ2-1; 12 nucleotides agree with TRBD2. Germline V CDR1 and CDR2: LNHDA, SQIVND (reference sequence). J gave up 5 bases and V 5 bases, and 7 bases lay outside the gene matches. CDR3 length: 16 amino acids. As DNA, the CDR3 is TGTGCCAGTAGTCACGTGCGGACTAGCGGGAACAATGAGCAGTTCTTC. Translating gives CASSHVRTSGNNEQFF.

The chain links TRBV4-3 to TRBJ1-2, with D unresolved. Trimming cost V 0 bases and J 8 bases, with 22 bases left between them. The CDR3 extends over 17 amino acids. Germline CDR1 is LGHNA and CDR2 is YSLEER. CDR3 protein: CASSQEYHRGGSGGYTF. CDR3 DNA: TGCGCCAGCAGCCAAGAGTACCACCGGGGAGGGAGTGGGGGCTACACCTTC.